This T cell receptor (beta chain) was identified during a study of T cell repertoires in ileal Crohn's disease. Repertoires were generated with immunoSEQ multiplex PCR, while TCRdb's copy carries only in-frame clones and drops some. This table holds 5,500 to 7,500 clones, under 85% found once. Time point here: inflamed ileum from the surgical specimen. Germline lookup yields CDR1 LNHDA and CDR2 SQIVND (reference sequence). V shed 7 bases, J shed 3 bases, and the junction held 9 bases outside the gene matches. The CDR3 has 15 amino acids. This receptor was taken from an adult with Crohn's disease. The sequencing sample was made of ileal tissue. The chain has TRBV19 and TRBJ1-2; 9 positions agree with TRBD1. CDR3 loop: CASNLGQGQDYGYTF. The CDR3 DNA reads TGTGCCAGTAACCTGGGACAGGGACAAGACTATGGCTACACCTTC.